A selection of T cell receptor beta chains follows, all from one sample in a study of CD8 T cells in ankylosing spondylitis. TCRdb called the 5' RACE reads again in MiXCR, with one record for every CDR3 protein. The data contain approximately 9,000 distinct CDR3 sequences, about 3.9% of them seen just once; the ten biggest clones take up under 11%. Sequencing was done on a sample of blood, either unsorted or a sorted T cell fraction (not recorded which). The receptors shown here come from a female donor with ankylosing spondylitis or in good health (not recorded which). CDR3s include the opening cysteine and the closing phenylalanine or tryptophan. D genes are given only for firm matches. Part of the rows lack a size; the others show once, few, many or a class for expanded clones.

d_call j_call cdr3_length clone_size v_call cdr3_nt cdr3_aa
NA TRBJ2-1 17 medium-sized TRBV9 TGTGCCAGCAGCCTTCCCGCGGGGGGACAGGGAGGGAATGAGCAGTTCTTC CASSLPAGGQGGNEQFF
NA TRBJ1-1 16 medium-sized TRBV9 TGTGCCAGCAGCGTAGGGGGGGACGGGTTGAACACTGAAGCTTTCTTT CASSVGGDGLNTEAFF
NA TRBJ1-2 13 many TRBV9 TGTGCCAGCAGCGGAACAGGGATCTATGGCTACACCTTC CASSGTGIYGYTF
TRBD2 TRBJ2-3 15 many TRBV9 TGTGCCAGCAGCGCAGCGGGGTGGGGCACAGATACGCAGTATTTT CASSAAGWGTDTQYF
TRBD2 TRBJ2-2 18 NA TRBV9 TGTGCCAGCAGCGTAGATGCGGGGGGGCCGTACAACACCGGGGAGCTGTTTTTT CASSVDAGGPYNTGELFF
TRBD1 TRBJ2-1 15 many TRBV9 TGTGCCAGCAGTGAGGGGGCTACCAGTGTCGATGAGCAGTTCTTC CASSEGATSVDEQFF
NA TRBJ1-2 14 many TRBV9 TGTGCCAGCAGCGTAGCTACGAAACTTAGTGGCTACACCTTC CASSVATKLSGYTF
NA TRBJ2-1 14 many TRBV9 TGTGCCAGCAGCGTACGGACCTACAACAATGAGCAGTTCTTC CASSVRTYNNEQFF
NA TRBJ2-7 15 many TRBV9 TGTGCCAGCAGCGTAGAGGCCCAGAGCTCCTACGAGCAGTACTTC CASSVEAQSSYEQYF
NA TRBJ1-1 15 many TRBV9 TGTGCCAGCAGCGGGGATCAACAGGGTACCACTGAAGCTTTCTTT CASSGDQQGTTEAFF
NA TRBJ2-7 16 NA TRBV9 TGTGCCAGCAGCCTCACACCCGGCGACAAACCCTACGAGCAGTACTTC CASSLTPGDKPYEQYF
TRBD1 TRBJ1-2 16 medium-sized TRBV9 TGTGCCAGCAGCGCACGACCCGGGACAGATAACTATGGCTACACCTTC CASSARPGTDNYGYTF
NA TRBJ2-1 14 few TRBV9 TGTGCCAGCAGCGTAGAGGGGGGTATCAATGAGCAGTTCTTC CASSVEGGINEQFF
NA TRBJ2-2 17 NA TRBV9 TGTGCCAGCAGCGTAAATCCAGGGGAGGAACCGACCGGGGAGCTGTTTTTT CASSVNPGEEPTGELFF
TRBD1 TRBJ2-1 19 many TRBV9 TGTGCCAGCAGCCCCTCAGTAGGAACAACAGGGGCATCCTACAATGAGCAGTTCTTC CASSPSVGTTGASYNEQFF
NA TRBJ2-5 16 many TRBV9 TGTGCCAGCAGCCCGTTTAGCGGAGGAGTACAAGAGACCCAGTACTTC CASSPFSGGVQETQYF
TRBD2 TRBJ2-2 15 many TRBV11-2 TGTGCCAGCAGCCCCGTGGTAGCGGGGTCCGGGGAGCTGTTTTTT CASSPVVAGSGELFF
NA TRBJ2-2 15 many TRBV9 TGTGCCAGCAGCGTACTAGACTCCTTCACCGGGGAGCTGTTTTTT CASSVLDSFTGELFF
TRBD1 TRBJ1-2 15 many TRBV9 TGTGCCAGCAGCGTTGAGGACAGGGCCAACTATGGCTACACCTTC CASSVEDRANYGYTF
TRBD2 TRBJ2-1 15 NA TRBV9 TGTGCCAGCAGCGTAGGAGCTAGCGGAAACAATGAGCAGTTCTTC CASSVGASGNNEQFF
NA TRBJ2-3 15 many TRBV9 TGTGCCAGCAGCGTAGAGACAGGATGGGCGGATACGCAGTATTTT CASSVETGWADTQYF
TRBD1 TRBJ2-7 14 many TRBV9 TGTGCCAGCAGCCGCGGGACAGGGTTGGACGAGCAGTACTTC CASSRGTGLDEQYF
NA TRBJ2-1 15 many TRBV9 TGTGCCAGCAGCGTAGAGGACTTGTCCTACAATGAGCAGTTCTTC CASSVEDLSYNEQFF
TRBD2 TRBJ2-1 15 many TRBV9 TGTGCCAGCACACTAGCGGGGAGCTCCTACAATGAGCAGTTCTTC CASTLAGSSYNEQFF
TRBD1 TRBJ2-7 15 few TRBV9 TGTGCCAGCAGCGTGACAGGGTCAGCTTCCTACGAGCAGTACTTC CASSVTGSASYEQYF
NA TRBJ1-3 15 many TRBV9 TGTGCCAGCGCTGTATCTGGGAACTCTGGAAACACCATATATTTT CASAVSGNSGNTIYF
NA TRBJ1-2 15 many TRBV9 TGTGCCAGCAGCGCCACGCGGGCCGGCCTCTATGGCTACACCTTC CASSATRAGLYGYTF
TRBD2 TRBJ2-3 15 many TRBV9 TGTGCCAGCAGCGTAGGGGCTAGCGGGACAGATACGCAGTATTTT CASSVGASGTDTQYF
NA TRBJ1-1 14 many TRBV9 TGTGCCAGCAGCGTAGGGGTAGAGAACACTGAAGCTTTCTTT CASSVGVENTEAFF
NA TRBJ1-2 14 medium-sized TRBV9 TGTGCCAGCAGCTTCGGAGACAGGTCCTATGGCTACACCTTC CASSFGDRSYGYTF
NA TRBJ1-1 14 many TRBV9 TGTGCCAGCAGCGTGGGCGGGAGGGTTTCTGAAGCTTTCTTT CASSVGGRVSEAFF
TRBD1 TRBJ2-7 15 many TRBV9 TGTGCCAGCAGCGTAGGAACAGGGGACTCCTACGAGCAGTACTTC CASSVGTGDSYEQYF
NA TRBJ2-3 14 medium-sized TRBV9 TGTGCCAGCAGCGTAGCGGGGGGCCAAGATACGCAGTATTTT CASSVAGGQDTQYF
NA TRBJ2-3 16 few TRBV9 TGTGCCAGCAGCACCAGCCAGGGTGCTAGCACAGATACGCAGTATTTT CASSTSQGASTDTQYF
TRBD1 TRBJ1-1 15 many TRBV9 TGTGCCAGCAGACCTTTTGGGACAGCGAACACTGAAGCTTTCTTT CASRPFGTANTEAFF
NA TRBJ2-2 16 many TRBV9 TGTGCCAGCAGCCCCGTGAGGGGCGCGGGAACCGGGGAGCTGTTTTTT CASSPVRGAGTGELFF
NA TRBJ2-3 15 medium-sized TRBV9 TGTGCCAGCAGCGCCCCGGGACAACGCACAGATACGCAGTATTTT CASSAPGQRTDTQYF
NA TRBJ2-3 15 medium-sized TRBV9 TGTGCCAGCAGCGTACAGGGTGAAATCACAGATACGCAGTATTTT CASSVQGEITDTQYF
NA TRBJ2-3 14 many TRBV9 TGTGCCAGCAGCGTAGTGGCAGGCACAGATACGCAGTATTTT CASSVVAGTDTQYF
TRBD2 TRBJ2-2 15 many TRBV9 TGTGCCAGCAGCCCTTTTCGGGGGGGATCTGGGGAGCTGTTTTTT CASSPFRGGSGELFF
NA TRBJ2-1 15 medium-sized TRBV9 TGTGCCAGCAGCGAAACCGGGACTGGTAACAATGAGCAGTTCTTC CASSETGTGNNEQFF
NA TRBJ2-3 15 NA TRBV9 TGTGCCAGCAGCGTAGACGGACTCGCAGCAGATACGCAGTATTTT CASSVDGLAADTQYF
NA TRBJ2-7 16 many TRBV9 TGTGCCAGCAGCCCTCGTCCGGGGACGGCAATCTACGAGCAGTACTTC CASSPRPGTAIYEQYF
NA TRBJ2-7 15 many TRBV9 TGTGCCAGCAGCGTTGGGGGCGGGGCGGCTTACGAGCAGTACTTC CASSVGGGAAYEQYF
NA TRBJ2-7 13 many TRBV9 TGTGCCAGCAGCCCCCGGTCGGAATACGAGCAGTACTTC CASSPRSEYEQYF
NA TRBJ2-3 14 many TRBV9 TGTGCCAGCAGCCTCTGGGGGGCCATAGATACGCAGTATTTT CASSLWGAIDTQYF
NA TRBJ1-2 14 medium-sized TRBV9 TGTGCCAGCAGCCCCGACGGGGAGGGCCTTGGCTACACCTTC CASSPDGEGLGYTF
NA TRBJ1-3 18 many TRBV9 TGTGCCAGCAGCGTAGGAGGGAACCCTGTAGACTCTGGAAACACCATATATTTT CASSVGGNPVDSGNTIYF
NA TRBJ1-2 13 many TRBV9 TGTGCCAGCACAGGGCCGAGGGGCTATGGCTACACCTTC CASTGPRGYGYTF
TRBD1 TRBJ1-1 17 many TRBV9 TGTGCCAGCAGCGTATCTGGGACAGGGGCCTGGAACACTGAAGCTTTCTTT CASSVSGTGAWNTEAFF
TRBD2 TRBJ2-1 14 medium-sized TRBV9 TGTGCCAGCAGCCGGGCGGGGGGGCTTAATGAGCAGTTCTTC CASSRAGGLNEQFF